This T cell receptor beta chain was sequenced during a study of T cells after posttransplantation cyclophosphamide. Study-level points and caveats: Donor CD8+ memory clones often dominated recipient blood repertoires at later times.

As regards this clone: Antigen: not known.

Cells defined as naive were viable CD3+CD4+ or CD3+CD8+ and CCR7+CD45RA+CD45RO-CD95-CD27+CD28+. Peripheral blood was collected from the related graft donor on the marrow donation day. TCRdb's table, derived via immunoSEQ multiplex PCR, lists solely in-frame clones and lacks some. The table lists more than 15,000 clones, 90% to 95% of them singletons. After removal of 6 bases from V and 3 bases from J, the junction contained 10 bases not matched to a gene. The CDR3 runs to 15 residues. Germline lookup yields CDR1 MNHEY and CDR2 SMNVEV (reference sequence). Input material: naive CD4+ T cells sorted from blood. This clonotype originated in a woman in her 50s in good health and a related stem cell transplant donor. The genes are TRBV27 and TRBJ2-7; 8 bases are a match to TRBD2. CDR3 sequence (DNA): TGTGCCAGCAGCGGACTAGCTGCCCTATTCTACGAGCAGTACTTC. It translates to CASSGLAALFYEQYF.